These T cell receptor beta chains were read from a single sample in a study of blood T cell repertoires in COVID-19. The method was immunoSEQ multiplex PCR; TCRdb's version includes in-frame clones alone and lacks a portion of them. This table has 120,000 or so clones, roughly 91% appearing once. Sequencing used peripheral blood. Receptors were obtained from a human donor in a cohort sampled during active COVID-19. The CDR3 runs from the conserved cysteine through the conserved F or W. A D gene is named only where the DNA matches it firmly. Only part of the rows carry a size: once, few, many, or a class if the clone is expanded.

J | D | V | size | DNA | CDR3
TRBJ1-5 | . | TRBV5-6 | . | TGTGCCAGCAGCTTGAGCCATAGCAATCAGTCCCAGCATTTT | CASSLSHSNQSQHF
TRBJ2-2 | TRBD2 | TRBV2 | once | TGTGCCAGCAGTCGACTAGCGGGGATGAACACCGGGGAGCTGTTTTTT | CASSRLAGMNTGELFF
TRBJ1-2 | TRBD1 | TRBV5-1 | once | TGCGCCAGCAGCTTGCAGGGACAGGGGATCGGCTACACCTTC | CASSLQGQGIGYTF
TRBJ2-4 | . | TRBV11-2 | . | TGTGCCAGCAGCTTTACAGGGACGGACATTCAGTACTTC | CASSFTGTDIQYF
TRBJ2-5 | TRBD2 | TRBV15 | . | TGTGCCACCAGCAGAGATGCGGGAGTGGTGAAGACCCAGTACTTC | CATSRDAGVVKTQYF
TRBJ2-6 | . | TRBV19 | . | TGTGCCAGTAGTAGAGCAACAGGGACTGGGGCCAACGTCCTGACTTTC | CASSRATGTGANVLTF
TRBJ2-5 | TRBD2 | TRBV19 | . | TGTGCCAGTTCGGGGGGGTCTGAGACCCAGTACTTC | CASSGGSETQYF
TRBJ1-3 | . | TRBV28 | . | TGTGCCAGCACCCTGAACAGGGCGTCTGGAAACACCATATATTTT | CASTLNRASGNTIYF
TRBJ2-2 | . | TRBV9 | few | TGTGCCAGCAGCGCGACCTTAAGGGGTGGTAACGGGGAGCTGTTTTTT | CASSATLRGGNGELFF
TRBJ2-7 | . | TRBV10-1 | . | TGCGCCAGCAGTGAGTCGGGACACAACTACGAGCAGTACTTC | CASSESGHNYEQYF
TRBJ2-3 | TRBD2 | TRBV19 | . | TGTGCCAGTAGTATAGTCATTAGCGGGGGCCCCATTTCATCACAGTATTTT | CASSIVISGGPISSQYF
TRBJ2-1 | . | TRBV19 | once | TGTGCCAGTAGTATACGGGGCGGAACGGGAGTACCCTCCTACAATGAGCAGTTCTTC | CASSIRGGTGVPSYNEQFF